The source of this TCR beta chain is a study of cytomegalovirus exposure and HLA in healthy donors. The PCR was carried out with 60 Vbeta primers and 13 Jbeta primers. The protocol was immunoSEQ multiplex PCR, while the TCRdb copy is restricted to in-frame clones and leaves out a portion. This table holds about 96,000 clones, approximately 75% found once. V lost 6 bases to trimming and J lost 2 bases; unmatched junction nucleotides: 3. CDR1 and CDR2 (germline): KGHSH, LQKENI. This CDR3 is 13 amino acids long. The sequence derives from a female donor in good health and CMV-seropositive. This rearrangement joins TRBV18 to TRBJ1-2, with 7 bases identical to TRBD1. The source material was PBMCs. In DNA form, the CDR3 reads TGTGCCAGCTCCCAGACAGGGAACTATGGCTACACCTTC. It codes for CASSQTGNYGYTF.